Detailed here is one TCR beta chain. This record belongs to a study of technical replicates of blood from several donors. Using immunoSEQ multiplex PCR, the repertoire was profiled, and TCRdb retains in-frame clones only, with some absent. The repertoire holds 65,000 to 80,000 clones, just under 95% seen once, with approximately 0.35% in the top ten. This CDR3 is built from 14 residues. After removal of 5 bases from V and 3 bases from J, the junction contained 8 bases not matched to a gene. CDR1 and CDR2 from the germline V gene are SQVTM and ANQGSEA. V gene TRBV29-1 combines with J gene TRBJ2-7, with 9 bases matching TRBD2. Sequencing was performed on T cells isolated from PBMCs. The clonotype was recovered from a human donor in good health. CDR3 sequence reads: CSVRGIAGDYEQYF. The DNA for the CDR3 is TGCAGCGTTCGTGGAATAGCGGGAGACTACGAGCAGTACTTC.